Below are 2 T cell receptor beta chains sequenced from a single sample in a study of shared clonotypes between healthy human individuals. Sequencing used immunoSEQ multiplex PCR; TCRdb keeps in-frame clones, though not all of them. The profile shows hundreds of thousands of clones, 73% of them singletons. Source material: memory CD4+ T cells sorted from blood. The subset denotes: CD45RA-negative fraction. Receptors were obtained from a woman aged 25-40 years in good health.

The chain joins TRBV2 to TRBJ2-3; TRBD2 aligns across 7 bases. The CDR3 is 17 residues long. Trimming at V came to 1 base and at J to 2 bases, leaving 9 bases not matched to a gene. CDR1 SNHLY and CDR2 FYNNEI come from the germline V gene. For the CDR3, the DNA is TGTGCCAGCAGTGAAGTAGCTAGCGGAGTTCACACAGATACGCAGTATTTT. Its translation: CASSEVASGVHTDTQYF.

Concerning this clone itself: This same CDR3 is encoded by further DNA sequences in the sample. V is TRBV4-1 and J is TRBJ1-1, with no clear D. V was pared by 0 bases and J by 2 bases, with 7 bases between. CDR1 is MGHRA, CDR2 YSYEKL, per germline. CDR3 size: 14 residues. The DNA of the CDR3 is TGCGCCAGCAGCCAAGAAGACGGTAACACTGAAGCTTTCTTT. Protein: CASSQEDGNTEAFF.